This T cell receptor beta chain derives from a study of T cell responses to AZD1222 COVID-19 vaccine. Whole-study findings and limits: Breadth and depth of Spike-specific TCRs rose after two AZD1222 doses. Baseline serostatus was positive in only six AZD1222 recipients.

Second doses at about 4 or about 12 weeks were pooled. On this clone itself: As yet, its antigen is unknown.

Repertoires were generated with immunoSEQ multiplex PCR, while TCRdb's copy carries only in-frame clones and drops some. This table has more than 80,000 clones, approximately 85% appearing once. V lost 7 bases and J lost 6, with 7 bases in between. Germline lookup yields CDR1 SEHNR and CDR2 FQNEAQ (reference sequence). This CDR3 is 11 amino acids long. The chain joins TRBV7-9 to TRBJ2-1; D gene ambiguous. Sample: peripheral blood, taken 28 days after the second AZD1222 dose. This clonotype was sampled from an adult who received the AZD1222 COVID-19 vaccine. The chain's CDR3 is CASTPFNEQFF. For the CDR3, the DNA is TGTGCCAGCACCCCCTTCAATGAGCAGTTCTTC. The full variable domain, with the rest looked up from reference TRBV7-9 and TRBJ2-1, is DTGVSQNPRHKITKRGQNVTFRCDPISEHNRLYWYRQTLGQGPEFLTYFQNEAQLEKSRLLSDRFSAERPKGSFSTLEIQRTEQGDSAMYLCASTPFNEQFFGPGTRLTVL.